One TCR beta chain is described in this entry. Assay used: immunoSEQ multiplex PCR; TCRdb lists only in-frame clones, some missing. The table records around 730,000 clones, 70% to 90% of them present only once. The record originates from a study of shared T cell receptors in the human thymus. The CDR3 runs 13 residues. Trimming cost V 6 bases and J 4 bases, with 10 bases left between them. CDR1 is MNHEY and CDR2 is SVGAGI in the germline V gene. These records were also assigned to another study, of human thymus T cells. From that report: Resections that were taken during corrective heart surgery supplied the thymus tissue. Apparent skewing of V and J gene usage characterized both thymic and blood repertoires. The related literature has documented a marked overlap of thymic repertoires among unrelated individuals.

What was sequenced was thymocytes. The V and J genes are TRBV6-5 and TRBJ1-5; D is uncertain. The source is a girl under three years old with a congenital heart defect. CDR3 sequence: CASRKTINQPQHF. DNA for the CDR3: TGTGCCAGCAGGAAGACTATAAATCAGCCCCAGCATTTT.